This TCR beta chain was observed in a study of response to subunit inactivated influenza vaccine. One entry per CDR3 protein results from TCRdb running MiXCR on the RT-PCR reads. The data hold approximately 520,000 distinct CDR3 sequences, with about 15% observed a single time. Overall study results and limits: It was the authors' suggestion that each seasonal influenza vaccination recruits few new T cells.

This clonotype was seen a few times. The antigen remains undetermined. The TCR comes from a man aged 45 to 75 who received an inactivated influenza vaccine. Sequenced material: CD4+ T cells sorted from PBMCs, taken 23 months after vaccination.

The CDR3 loop is CSAPGAPIQYF. The CDR3 coding sequence is TGCAGCGCCCCGGGAGCACCTATTCAGTACTTC. The chain links TRBV20-1 to TRBJ2-4, with a possible D match to TRBD2 (6 bases). The CDR3 length is 11 residues. Germline V gene lookup returns CDR1 DFQATT and CDR2 SNEGSKA (reference sequence).